Below, 20 T cell receptor beta chains from the same sample are listed, as sequenced in a study of control samples from healthy donors and cancer patients (TCRdb year 2020). Libraries were prepared through the immunoSEQ multiplex PCR assay. TCRdb holds this immuneACCESS table with in-frame rearrangements only. Some clones are missing; in checked studies, unresolved V genes explain under half, and the rest has no known cause. The sample table contains 190,000 or so clones; only one count was recorded for roughly 93% of them. More than 1.1% of the sample comes from the top ten. Sequencing was performed on blood. These receptors originate from a man between 18 and 29 years old in good health.

This chain links TRBV10-3 with TRBJ2-7; the D gene is possibly TRBD1 (6 bases). The CDR3 has 12 amino acids. Germline V CDR1 and CDR2: ENHRY, SYGVKD. Trimming pared 10 bases from V and 5 bases from J, leaving 15 bases between. CDR3 protein: CATTTQGDEQYF. The DNA of the CDR3 is TGTGCCACGACGACACAGGGTGACGAGCAGTACTTC.

The rearrangement uses TRBV6-5 and TRBJ1-4, with D maybe TRBD1 (6 bases). Germline CDR1 reads MNHEY; CDR2 reads SVGAGI. The CDR3 totals 14 residues. V lost 6 bases and J lost 8, with 16 bases in between. Here the CDR3 DNA reads TGTGCCAGCAGACGAGGACAGACACTGGAAAAACTGTTTTTT. Its translation: CASRRGQTLEKLFF.

The chain links TRBV27 to TRBJ1-5, with D unresolved. CDR1 is MNHEY, CDR2 SMNVEV, per germline (reference sequence). The V end lost 4 bases, the J end lost 5 bases, and 9 bases lay between the germline ends. The CDR3 runs to 13 residues. CDR3 region: CASSSAGYQPQHF. CDR3 bases: TGTGCCAGCAGTTCTGCAGGCTATCAGCCCCAGCATTTT.

CDR3 region: CASSTGQGREKLFF. The CDR3 DNA is TGTGCCAGTAGTACCGGTCAGGGTCGGGAAAAACTGTTTTTT. This chain links TRBV19 with TRBJ1-4; weak D call: TRBD1 (5 bases). The CDR3 length is 14 residues. CDR1 and CDR2 (germline): LNHDA, SQIVND (reference sequence). Deletions cut 4 bases from V and 8 bases from J, with 14 bases between.

In DNA, the CDR3 is TGCGCCAGCAGCCCGGGACTAGCGGGGAGCACAGATACGCAGTATTTT. Its protein product is CASSPGLAGSTDTQYF. This chain uses TRBV5-1 with TRBJ2-3; 13 bases line up with TRBD2. This CDR3 spans 16 amino acids. Germline CDR1 reads SGHRS; CDR2 reads YFSETQ. V trimming: 4 bases; J trimming: 0 bases; junction bases outside the gene matches: 2.

The chain recombines TRBV7-3 with TRBJ1-1, with 7 bases identical to TRBD1. CDR3 length: 15 residues. The germline CDR1 and CDR2 sequences are SGHTA and FQGTGA. Losses at the gene ends were 5 bases for V and 4 bases for J; bases not matched to a gene: 10. The CDR3 DNA reads as TGTGCCAGCAGCGCACGCCAGGGGGTCCCCACTGAAGCTTTCTTT. Translating gives CASSARQGVPTEAFF. The whole variable domain, remainder taken from reference TRBV7-3 and TRBJ1-1, is GAGVSQTPSNKVTEKGKYVELRCDPISGHTALYWYRQSLGQGPEFLIYFQGTGAADDSGLPNDRFFAVRPEGSVSTLKIQRTERGDSAVYLCASSARQGVPTEAFFGQGTRLTVV.

This chain joins TRBV7-8 and TRBJ2-7, with a weak D call TRBD2 (7 bases). The CDR3 is made up of 11 amino acids. In germline, CDR1 is SGHVS, CDR2 FQNEAQ. The V and J ends lost 1 base and 11 bases respectively, with 9 bases between them. CDR3 coding DNA: TGTGCCAGCAGCTTAGGAGGGGGGGAGTACTTC. Its protein product is CASSLGGGEYF.

This rearrangement joins TRBV3-1 (or the pseudogene TRBV3-2) to TRBJ1-5; D not resolved. In germline, CDR1 is LGHDT, CDR2 YNNKEL (reference sequence). With 4 bases removed from V and 2 bases from J, the gap between germline ends came to 6 bases. CDR3 length: 13 amino acids. In nucleotides, the CDR3 is TGTGCCAGCAGCCCCTCGGGCAATCAGCCCCAGCATTTT. Translation gives CASSPSGNQPQHF.

V gene TRBV27 combines with J gene TRBJ2-1; 10 nucleotides match TRBD1. J gave up 4 bases and V 5 bases, and 5 bases lay outside the gene matches. Per germline, CDR1 MNHEY and CDR2 SMNVEV (reference sequence). The CDR3 consists of 15 residues. The CDR3 DNA sequence: TGTGCCAGCAGTCTCGGGACAGGGGCATACAATGAGCAGTTCTTC. It specifies CASSLGTGAYNEQFF.

The J gene is TRBJ1-4, the V gene TRBV29-1, with a possible D match to TRBD1 (5 bases). The germline CDR1 and CDR2 sequences are SQVTM and ANQGSEA. CDR3 size: 14 residues. The V end was cut by 6 bases, the J end by 6 bases, with 17 bases between. CDR3: CSVYKQGGDEKLFF. The CDR3 bases are TGCAGCGTATATAAGCAGGGTGGTGATGAAAAACTGTTTTTT.

This chain links TRBV7-8 with TRBJ1-2; TRBD1 matches 7 bases. The CDR3 has 18 amino acids. CDR1 and CDR2 (germline): SGHVS, FQNEAQ. J gave up 4 bases and V 5 bases, and 19 bases lay outside the gene matches. CDR3 nucleotide sequence: TGTGCCAGCAGCCAGGAGGCGGGAGGTTGGGGACAGATCTATGGCTACACCTTC. It translates to CASSQEAGGWGQIYGYTF.

The V and J genes are TRBV9 and TRBJ2-3; D is ambiguous. V gave up 4 bases and J gave up 0 bases, with 6 bases separating them. Germline CDR1 SGDLS, CDR2 YYNGEE. The CDR3 contains 13 residues. As DNA, the CDR3 is TGTGCCAGCAGCTTTTCTAGCACAGATACGCAGTATTTT. This translates into CASSFSSTDTQYF.

J is TRBJ2-6 and V is TRBV29-1; D unclear. V was pared by 1 base and J by 1 base, with 8 bases between. Germline V gene lookup returns CDR1 SQVTM and CDR2 ANQGSEA. CDR3 length: 15 residues. CDR3 residues: CSVEVTRSGANVLTF. The CDR3 DNA reads as TGCAGCGTTGAAGTCACAAGATCTGGGGCCAACGTCCTGACTTTC.

V gene TRBV30 combines with J gene TRBJ1-4; D is unresolved. This CDR3 comprises 15 residues. CDR1 GTSNPN and CDR2 SVGIG come from the germline V gene (reference sequence). With 0 bases removed from V and 8 bases from J, the gap between germline ends came to 16 bases. The DNA of the CDR3 is TGTGCCTGGAGTGTACGTTCCTCTTCTGCGGAAAAACTGTTTTTT. Translation: CAWSVRSSSAEKLFF.

CDR3 region: CASSLTYGGSTDTQYF. CDR3 sequence (DNA): TGTGCCAGCAGCTTAACGTATGGGGGAAGCACAGATACGCAGTATTTT. The chain couples TRBV7-9 to TRBJ2-3; D assignment may be TRBD1 or TRBD2 (5 bases each). Deletions cut 2 bases from V and 0 bases from J, with 12 bases between. Germline V gene lookup returns CDR1 SEHNR and CDR2 FQNEAQ (reference sequence). This CDR3 has 16 amino acids. The entire variable domain, with the rest obtained from reference TRBV7-9 and TRBJ2-3, is as follows: DTGVSQNPRHKITKRGQNVTFRCDPISEHNRLYWYRQTLGQGPEFLTYFQNEAQLEKSRLLSDRFSAERPKGSFSTLEIQRTEQGDSAMYLCASSLTYGGSTDTQYFGPGTRLTVL.

This clone was seen a handful of times. The chain joins TRBV2 to TRBJ2-7, with no clear D. The CDR3 covers 12 residues. Trimming shortened V by 7 bases and J by 5 bases, and 12 bases separated the two germline ends. Germline CDR1 is SNHLY and CDR2 is FYNNEI. The CDR3 DNA sequence: TGTGCCAGCACGACCCTTCCCAACGAGCAGTACTTC. It encodes CASTTLPNEQYF.

The chain is built from TRBV5-5 and TRBJ2-7; no clear D. Looked up from germline, CDR1 is SGHKS and CDR2 is YYEKEE (reference sequence). The length of the CDR3 is 15 residues. Trimming removed 5 bases at V and 2 bases at J, with 17 bases between. The CDR3 is CASSIVPENTYEQYF. CDR3 nucleotides: TGTGCCAGCAGTATAGTGCCGGAAAATACCTACGAGCAGTACTTC.

The chain employs TRBV30 and TRBJ1-6; D uncertain. The germline V gene encodes CDR1 GTSNPN and CDR2 SVGIG (reference sequence). V lost 1 base and J 14 bases, leaving 9 bases between the germline ends. CDR3 size: 11 residues. CDR3 bases: TGTGCCTGGAGTGAGGCCTCGGCCCTCCACTTT. Translation gives CAWSEASALHF.

V is TRBV28 and J is TRBJ2-1; D may be TRBD2 (5 bases). CDR3 length equals 15 residues. Deletions cut 6 bases from V and 6 bases from J, with 18 bases between. CDR1 and CDR2 (germline): MDHEN, SYDVKM. As DNA, the CDR3 is TGTGCCAGCAGCTCCTTCTACCGGGATCCCAATGAGCAGTTCTTC. This sequence encodes CASSSFYRDPNEQFF.

This chain links TRBV5-6 with TRBJ2-7, with D maybe TRBD1 (5 bases). Trimming took 0 bases from V and 2 from J, leaving 9 bases between them. The CDR3 has 14 residues. Germline lookup yields CDR1 SGHDT and CDR2 YYEEEE. The CDR3 DNA sequence: TGTGCCAGCAGCTTGGGGACATCTCCCTACGAGCAGTACTTC. Its protein is CASSLGTSPYEQYF.